These 23 T cell receptor beta chains were all obtained from the same sample, sequenced in a study of spatial heterogeneity in lung cancer. Via MiXCR, TCRdb re-called the 5' RACE reads, giving one row per CDR3 protein. The table records about 23,000 distinct CDR3 sequences, roughly 4.8% of them present only once. The sample's time point: sample taken at primary tumor resection. Unsorted tumor, nontumor lung tissue or cryopreserved PBMC supplied the whole RNA. Sequencing used PBMCs, obtained at surgery. The source of these receptors is a male donor with early-stage non-small cell lung cancer.

This clonotype was observed many times. This chain joins TRBV6-1 and TRBJ2-7, with 7 bases matching TRBD2. This CDR3 region has 14 residues. Per germline, CDR1 MNHNS and CDR2 SASEGT. Trimming at V came to 2 bases and at J to 3 bases, leaving 4 bases not matched to a gene. DNA of the CDR3: TGTGCCAGCAGTGAATTTGGCGGGGGCTACGAGCAGTACTTC. It encodes CASSEFGGGYEQYF.

This clonotype was seen repeatedly, ten times or more. The rearrangement joins TRBV24-1 to TRBJ1-5; D possibly corresponds to TRBD1 (5 bases). CDR3 size: 14 residues. Germline V lookup: CDR1 KGHDR, CDR2 SFDVKD. V was cut by 9 bases and J by 3 bases, with 14 bases left in between. The CDR3, as DNA: TGTGCCACCTCTGGAGGGGTTTTCAATCAGCCCCAGCATTTT. Residues: CATSGGVFNQPQHF.

By its share, this clonotype is medium-sized. V usage is TRBV6-6 and J usage is TRBJ2-3; TRBD2 aligns across 13 bases. The CDR3 extends over 15 amino acids. Germline CDR1 is MNHNY and CDR2 is SVGAGI (reference sequence). After removal of 5 bases from V and 2 bases from J, the junction contained 1 base not matched to a gene. CDR3 DNA: TGTGCCAGCAGTGGACTAGCGGGGGCCACAGATACGCAGTATTTT. It encodes CASSGLAGATDTQYF.

This clonotype occurred many times. This chain connects TRBV28 to TRBJ2-5, with TRBD1 matching over 10 bases. With V trimmed by 3 bases and J by 3 bases, 4 bases remained unmatched. The CDR3 covers 15 residues. Germline assignment: CDR1 MDHEN and CDR2 SYDVKM. CDR3 sequence: CASSFVTGGKETQYF. CDR3 sequence (DNA): TGTGCCAGCAGTTTCGTGACAGGGGGCAAAGAGACCCAGTACTTC.

This clonotype was counted at least ten times. V gene TRBV6-1 combines with J gene TRBJ1-3, with TRBD1 matching 8 bases. CDR1 is MNHNS and CDR2 is SASEGT in the germline V gene. The CDR3 loop spans 17 amino acids. V shed 7 bases and J 4 bases; nucleotides not matched to a gene: 15. The CDR3 is CASIRDRKVAGGNTIYF. The CDR3 DNA reads TGTGCCAGCATCCGGGACAGGAAGGTGGCTGGAGGAAACACCATATATTTT.

The sample holds many counts of this clonotype. The chain carries TRBV20-1 and TRBJ2-7; 9 bases agree with TRBD1. With V trimmed by 4 bases and J by 0 bases, 13 bases remained unmatched. CDR3 length: 17 amino acids. Germline CDR1 DFQATT, CDR2 SNEGSKA (reference sequence). The DNA of the CDR3 is TGCAGTGCTACCCCAGGGCTTGGACAGGGGACCTCCTACGAGCAGTACTTC. It yields the protein CSATPGLGQGTSYEQYF.

This clonotype was seen many times. The chain uses TRBV10-3 and TRBJ2-3; D might be TRBD2 (5 bases). The CDR3 covers 14 residues. Germline CDR1 and CDR2: ENHRY and SYGVKD. The germline V and J ends were trimmed by 6 bases and 2 bases, with 12 bases remaining between them. CDR3 coding DNA: TGTGCCATCAGGGCTGAGGGCGACACAGATACGCAGTATTTT. It yields the protein CAIRAEGDTDTQYF.

This clonotype was found many times. The V gene is TRBV7-2, the J gene TRBJ2-1, with 11 bases matching TRBD2. The CDR3 covers 15 residues. V was clipped by 1 base and J by 8 bases; unmatched bases: 4. The germline CDR1 and CDR2 sequences are SGHTA and FQGNSA. This CDR3 is CASSLVGTSGDEQFF. In nucleotides, the CDR3 is TGTGCCAGCAGCTTAGTTGGGACTAGCGGCGATGAGCAGTTCTTC. The complete variable domain, with remaining parts taken from reference TRBV7-2 and TRBJ2-1, reads GAGVSQSPSNKVTEKGKDVELRCDPISGHTALYWYRQSLGQGLEFLIYFQGNSAPDKSGLPSDRFSAERTGGSVSTLTIQRTQQEDSAVYLCASSLVGTSGDEQFFGPGTRLTVL.

The sample holds many counts of this clonotype. This chain joins TRBV2 and TRBJ1-1, with unresolved D. The germline V and J ends were trimmed by 6 bases and 0 bases, with 5 bases remaining between them. Germline V lookup: CDR1 SNHLY, CDR2 FYNNEI. This CDR3 comprises 12 residues. Here the CDR3 reads CASSVLNTEAFF. Here the CDR3 DNA reads TGTGCCAGCAGCGTGTTGAACACTGAAGCTTTCTTT.

The sample holds many counts of this clonotype. The chain links TRBV3-1 to TRBJ2-2; no clear D. Germline values: CDR1 LGHDT, CDR2 YNNKEL (reference sequence). The CDR3 has 13 amino acids. V was cut by 3 bases and J by 7 bases, with 9 bases left in between. DNA of the CDR3: TGTGCCAGCAGCCATTCTGAAATCGGGGAGCTGTTTTTT. Translating gives CASSHSEIGELFF.

This clonotype was seen repeatedly, ten times or more. This chain connects TRBV14 to TRBJ1-6; no reliable D call. The CDR3 covers 13 residues. Trimming pared 6 bases from V and 9 bases from J, leaving 12 bases between. The germline CDR1 and CDR2 sequences are SGHDN and FVKESK. The chain's CDR3 is CASSPVLLSPLHF. The CDR3 DNA follows: TGTGCCAGCAGTCCTGTCCTCCTTTCACCCCTCCACTTT. Drawing the rest from reference TRBV14 and TRBJ1-6, the complete variable domain is EAGVTQFPSHSVIEKGQTVTLRCDPISGHDNLYWYRRVMGKEIKFLLHFVKESKQDESGMPNNRFLAERTGGTYSTLKVQPAELEDSGVYFCASSPVLLSPLHFGNGTRLTVT.

This clonotype was seen many times. The chain has TRBV28 and TRBJ1-4, with D possibly matching TRBD1 (5 bases). The CDR3 loop spans 16 amino acids. The germline CDR1 and CDR2 sequences are MDHEN and SYDVKM. Trimming removed 6 bases at V and 7 bases at J, with 21 bases between. The CDR3 reads CASSPSGPQRGEKLFF. The CDR3 nucleotides are TGTGCCAGCAGCCCCTCGGGTCCCCAAAGGGGTGAAAAACTGTTTTTT.

Judged by abundance, this clonotype is medium-sized. The junction and the germline gene differ at one end; a read error may be behind it. The CDR3 DNA is TGTGCCAGCAGTTCCTCAGGGACAGACGGGTTATTC. Translated, it gives CASSSSGTDGLF. J is TRBJ2-7 and V is TRBV6-6; 7 bases agree with TRBD1. This CDR3 region has 12 residues. Germline CDR1 reads MNHNY; CDR2 reads SVGAGI (reference sequence).

This clonotype has a count of ten or more. The chain uses TRBV4-1 and TRBJ2-5; D possibly matches TRBD1 or TRBD2 (5 bases each). Germline V gene data show CDR1 as MGHRA and CDR2 as YSYEKL. This CDR3 has 16 amino acids. V was cut by 4 bases and J by 5 bases, with 20 bases left in between. For the CDR3, the DNA is TGCGCCAGCAGCCCCTATGGGGGACCAACCGGGGAGACCCAGTACTTC. This encodes CASSPYGGPTGETQYF.

This clonotype is medium-sized (0.01 to 0.1%) within its sample. The chain couples TRBV28 to TRBJ1-1, with D tentatively TRBD1 (6 bases). V was clipped by 7 bases and J by 0 bases, with 15 bases between them. The CDR3 runs 15 residues. Germline V lookup: CDR1 MDHEN, CDR2 SYDVKM. The CDR3 nucleotides are TGTGCCAGCAATCACAGGGTTGCGATGAACACTGAAGCTTTCTTT. This gives the protein CASNHRVAMNTEAFF.

This clonotype came up many times. V is TRBV12-3 or TRBV12-4 and J is TRBJ1-2; no firm D call. Deletions cut 4 bases from V and 4 bases from J, with 7 bases between. The CDR3 has 12 residues. The CDR3 sequence is CASSSGFYGYTF. The CDR3 region has the DNA TGTGCCAGCAGTTCAGGCTTCTATGGCTACACCTTC.

This clonotype was observed many times. V and J are TRBV5-1 and TRBJ2-5, with D possibly matching TRBD1 (5 bases). The CDR3 consists of 14 residues. CDR1 and CDR2 from the germline V gene are SGHRS and YFSETQ. Trimming took 4 bases from V and 5 from J, leaving 15 bases between them. The CDR3 DNA is TGCGCCAGCAGCCCCTGGCCAGGGATGGAGACCCAGTACTTC. Translation: CASSPWPGMETQYF. The variable domain in full, completed from reference TRBV5-1 and TRBJ2-5, reads KAGVTQTPRYLIKTRGQQVTLSCSPISGHRSVSWYQQTPGQGLQFLFEYFSETQRNKGNFPGRFSGRQFSNSRSEMNVSTLELGDSALYLCASSPWPGMETQYFGPGTRLLVL.

This clonotype appeared many times. The chain combines TRBV3-1 with TRBJ2-5; 8 bases agree with TRBD1. V was clipped by 4 bases and J by 4 bases; unmatched bases: 5. The length of the CDR3 is 14 residues. Per the germline V gene, CDR1 is LGHDT and CDR2 is YNNKEL (reference sequence). CDR3 coding DNA: TGTGCCAGCAGCCCGGACAGGGATGGAGAGACCCAGTACTTC. Amino acid sequence: CASSPDRDGETQYF.

This clonotype has at least ten counts. The chain recombines TRBV3-1 with TRBJ1-2; D gene uncertain. This CDR3 spans 12 amino acids. Germline loops: CDR1 LGHDT, CDR2 YNNKEL (reference sequence). Trimming removed 0 bases at V and 8 bases at J, with 7 bases between. The CDR3 DNA reads TGTGCCAGCAGCCAAGAGCGGCAAGGCTACACCTTC. As protein: CASSQERQGYTF.

This clonotype was seen many times. The chain recombines TRBV10-3 with TRBJ2-7; 7 bases line up with TRBD2. V lost 3 bases, J lost 2 bases, and 7 bases stayed unmatched. This CDR3 spans 15 amino acids. Germline V gives CDR1 ENHRY, CDR2 SYGVKD. The CDR3 nucleotides are TGTGCCATCAGTGACGGCGCGGGAGCACCCTACGAGCAGTACTTC. Translation: CAISDGAGAPYEQYF.

This clonotype was seen many times. The genes are TRBV9 and TRBJ1-1; D uncertain. This CDR3 contains 14 residues. The V end lost 0 bases, the J end lost 7 bases, and 13 bases lay between the germline ends. Looked up from germline, CDR1 is SGDLS and CDR2 is YYNGEE. CDR3 nucleotide sequence: TGTGCCAGCAGCGTAGTCGCAGGTGCAAATGAAGCTTTCTTT. It is translated as CASSVVAGANEAFF.

For the CDR3, the DNA is TGTGCCAGCAGTTTAACCGGGACTAACTCCTACGAGCAGTACTTC. This codes for CASSLTGTNSYEQYF. The V and J genes are TRBV12-3 or TRBV12-4 and TRBJ2-7; 7 bases align to TRBD2. The CDR3 contains 15 residues. The J segment lost 0 bases and the V segment lost 2 bases, leaving 4 bases of the junction unmatched.

This clonotype appeared many times. The gene calls are TRBV25-1 and TRBJ2-3, with TRBD2 identical over 8 bases. Germline V gene lookup returns CDR1 MGHDK and CDR2 SYGVNS. This CDR3 region has 14 residues. J lost 2 bases, V lost 4 bases, and 2 bases had no gene match. The CDR3 coding sequence is TGTGCCAGCAGTGTAGCGGGATCCACAGATACGCAGTATTTT. This encodes CASSVAGSTDTQYF.